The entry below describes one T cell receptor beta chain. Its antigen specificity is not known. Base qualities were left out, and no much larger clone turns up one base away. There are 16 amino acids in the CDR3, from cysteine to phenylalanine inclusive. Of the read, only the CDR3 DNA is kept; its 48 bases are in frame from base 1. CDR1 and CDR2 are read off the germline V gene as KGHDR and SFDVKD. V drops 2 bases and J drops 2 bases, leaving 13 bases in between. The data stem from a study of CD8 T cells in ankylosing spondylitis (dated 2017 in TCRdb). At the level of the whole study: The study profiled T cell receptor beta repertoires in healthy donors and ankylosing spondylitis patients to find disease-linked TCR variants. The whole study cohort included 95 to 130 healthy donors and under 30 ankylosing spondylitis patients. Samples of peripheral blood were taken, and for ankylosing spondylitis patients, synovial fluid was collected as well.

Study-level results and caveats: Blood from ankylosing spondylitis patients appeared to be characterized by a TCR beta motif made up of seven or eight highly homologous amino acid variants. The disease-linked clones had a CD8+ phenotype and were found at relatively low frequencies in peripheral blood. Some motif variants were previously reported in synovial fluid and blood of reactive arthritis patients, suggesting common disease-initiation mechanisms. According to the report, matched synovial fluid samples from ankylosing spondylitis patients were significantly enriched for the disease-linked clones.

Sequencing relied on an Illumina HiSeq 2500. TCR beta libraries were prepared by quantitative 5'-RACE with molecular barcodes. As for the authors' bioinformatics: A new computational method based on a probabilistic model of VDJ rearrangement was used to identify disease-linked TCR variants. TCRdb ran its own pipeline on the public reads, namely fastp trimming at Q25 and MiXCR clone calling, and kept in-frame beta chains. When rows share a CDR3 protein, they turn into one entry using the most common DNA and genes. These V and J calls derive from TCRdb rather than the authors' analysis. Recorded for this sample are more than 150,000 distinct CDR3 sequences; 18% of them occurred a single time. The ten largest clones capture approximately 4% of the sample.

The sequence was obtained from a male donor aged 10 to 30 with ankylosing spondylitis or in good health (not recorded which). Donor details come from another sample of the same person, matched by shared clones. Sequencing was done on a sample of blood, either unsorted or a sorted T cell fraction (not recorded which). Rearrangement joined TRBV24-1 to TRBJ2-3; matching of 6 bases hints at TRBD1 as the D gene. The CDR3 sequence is CATSDSRQEFTDTQYF. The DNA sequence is TGTGCCACCAGTGATTCAAGACAGGAATTCACAGATACGCAGTATTTT.